The 19 T cell receptor beta chains below were found in one sample sequenced in a study of spatial heterogeneity in lung cancer. TCRdb re-called the 5' RACE reads through MiXCR, storing one row per CDR3 protein. Of over 75,000 distinct CDR3 sequences in the sample, 15% to 20% were seen once. As for time point: sample taken at primary tumor resection. Sequencing of whole RNA from tumor, nontumor lung or frozen PBMC involved no sorting. Sequenced here: PBMCs, sampled at surgery. The source of these receptors is a male donor with early-stage non-small cell lung cancer.

Ten or more counts support this clonotype. The J gene is TRBJ1-1, the V gene TRBV4-1; D not certain. This CDR3 region has 14 residues. The germline V gene encodes CDR1 MGHRA and CDR2 YSYEKL. Trimming left V 4 bases short and J 1 base short, with 10 bases between. CDR3 nucleotide sequence: TGCGCCAGCAGCCGAGAGACACGGAACACTGAAGCTTTCTTT. Encoded protein: CASSRETRNTEAFF.

This clonotype turned up a few times. This chain connects TRBV27 to TRBJ2-5, with D hard to call. V was clipped by 0 bases and J by 2 bases, with 10 bases between them. Per germline, CDR1 MNHEY and CDR2 SMNVEV (reference sequence). CDR3 size: 15 residues. The CDR3: CASSLSWQSQETQYF. CDR3 coding DNA: TGTGCCAGCAGTTTATCTTGGCAATCTCAAGAGACCCAGTACTTC.

This rearrangement joins TRBV28 to TRBJ2-5, with 10 bases identical to TRBD2. V shed 7 bases, J shed 5 bases, and the junction held 10 bases outside the gene matches. CDR1 and CDR2 from the germline V gene are MDHEN and SYDVKM. CDR3 length: 15 residues. The CDR3 nucleotides read TGTGCCAGCACCCGGACTAGCGGAGAGGGCGAGACCCAGTACTTC. It yields the protein CASTRTSGEGETQYF.

The chain is built from TRBV6-6 and TRBJ2-1; maybe TRBD2 (6 bases). Germline values: CDR1 MNHNY, CDR2 SVGAGI (reference sequence). V dropped 6 bases and J dropped 5 bases, with 20 bases sitting between them. The CDR3 runs to 16 residues. The CDR3 bases are TGTGCCAGCAGGCCGGGAAGGGCCGGGGGAAACAATGAGCAGTTCTTC. This translates into CASRPGRAGGNNEQFF.

The V gene is TRBV5-1, the J gene TRBJ2-3; D ambiguous. The CDR3 spans 14 residues. The V gene's germline CDR1 is SGHRS and CDR2 YFSETQ. The V gene lost 0 bases and the J gene lost 3 bases, with 8 bases spanning the gap. The CDR3 DNA follows: TGCGCCAGCAGCTTGGGTCGGCCAACAGATACGCAGTATTTT. This gives the protein CASSLGRPTDTQYF.

This chain joins TRBV11-2 and TRBJ2-5; 7 positions agree with TRBD2. CDR1 SGHAT and CDR2 FQNNGV come from the germline V gene. The V gene end was trimmed by 3 bases and the J gene end by 4 bases; junction bases not matched to a gene: 11. The CDR3 contains 16 residues. The CDR3 nucleotides read TGTGCCAGCAGCTTCAGGGAGGGTTTGCGTTCAGAGACCCAGTACTTC. It is translated as CASSFREGLRSETQYF.

The chain combines TRBV20-1 with TRBJ2-7, with D perhaps TRBD2 (6 bases). The germline V and J ends were trimmed by 0 bases and 0 bases, with 15 bases remaining between them. This CDR3 region has 16 residues. The germline V gene encodes CDR1 DFQATT and CDR2 SNEGSKA (reference sequence). CDR3 nucleotides: TGCAGTGCTAGAGATTCGGGACTGACCTTCTCCTACGAGCAGTACTTC. Encoded protein: CSARDSGLTFSYEQYF.

This clonotype was counted only a few times. The V and J genes are TRBV20-1 and TRBJ2-5; D might be TRBD1 (6 bases). The CDR3 sequence is 12 residues long. Germline-derived CDR1 and CDR2 are DFQATT and SNEGSKA (reference sequence). V lost 5 bases, J lost 5 bases, and 12 bases lay in between. The CDR3 loop reads CSAEVQGETQYF. CDR3 DNA: TGCAGTGCTGAGGTCCAGGGGGAGACCCAGTACTTC.

This clonotype was picked up a small number of times. The CDR3, as DNA: TGTGCCAGCAGTTTGAGGGAGGGCACTGAAGCTTTCTTT. Encoded protein: CASSLREGTEAFF. The chain carries TRBV12-3 or TRBV12-4 and TRBJ1-1; no firm D call. The germline V and J ends were trimmed by 3 bases and 4 bases, with 9 bases remaining between them. This CDR3 contains 13 residues.

This chain links TRBV2 with TRBJ2-7; perhaps TRBD2 as D (5 bases). The V gene's germline CDR1 is SNHLY and CDR2 FYNNEI. The CDR3 totals 14 residues. V lost 6 bases and J 5 bases, leaving 17 bases between the germline ends. As DNA, the CDR3 is TGTGCCAGCAGCGAACGGCCAAGAGGGAACGAGCAGTACTTC. As protein: CASSERPRGNEQYF.

In its sample, this clonotype was seen a few times. V usage is TRBV6-2 or TRBV6-3 and J usage is TRBJ2-7, with TRBD1 identical over 8 bases. Germline CDR1 MNHEY, CDR2 SVGEGT. Unmatched junction bases numbered 6, after V lost 7 bases and J lost 7 bases. The CDR3 has 12 residues. The CDR3 region is CASTYRGSEQYF. The CDR3 DNA reads TGTGCCAGCACCTACAGGGGGTCGGAGCAGTACTTC.

The gene calls are TRBV28 and TRBJ1-2; D unresolved. Germline V gene data show CDR1 as MDHEN and CDR2 as SYDVKM. This CDR3 is built from 13 residues. V shed 3 bases and J shed 0 bases, with 5 bases lying between them. This CDR3 is CASSLSTNYGYTF. The CDR3 DNA reads as TGTGCCAGCAGTTTGAGTACTAACTATGGCTACACCTTC.

V gene TRBV20-1 combines with J gene TRBJ2-1; 13 bases map to TRBD2. This CDR3 contains 15 residues. Germline-derived CDR1 and CDR2 are DFQATT and SNEGSKA (reference sequence). With 5 bases clipped from V and 7 bases from J, the junction kept 8 bases outside the gene matches. CDR3 coding DNA: TGCAGTGCTGTCTTGGGACTAGCGGGGAAAAATGAGCAGTTCTTC. Its translation is CSAVLGLAGKNEQFF.

This clonotype has more than one count but fewer than ten. The chain uses TRBV10-2 and TRBJ2-2; D uncertain. V was cut by 4 bases and J by 4 bases, with 7 bases left in between. Per germline, CDR1 WSHSY and CDR2 SAAADI. The CDR3 covers 13 residues. CDR3 bases: TGCGCCAGCAGTGCCTATATCACCGGGGAGCTGTTTTTT. Protein: CASSAYITGELFF.

This chain joins TRBV20-1 and TRBJ1-5; 7 positions match TRBD1. The ends lost 3 bases at V and 9 bases at J; junction bases unmatched: 11. The CDR3 is made up of 14 amino acids. Germline loops: CDR1 DFQATT, CDR2 SNEGSKA (reference sequence). Here the CDR3 reads CSARVPGQPGPQHF. Written as DNA, the CDR3 is TGCAGTGCTAGGGTCCCGGGACAGCCGGGGCCCCAGCATTTT.

This clonotype has only a few counts. The chain joins TRBV6-5 to TRBJ2-7, with no clear D. The CDR3 is made up of 11 amino acids. V was trimmed by 4 bases and J by 5 bases, leaving 6 bases between them. CDR1 is MNHEY, CDR2 SVGAGI, per germline. The CDR3 is CASSFLDEQYF. DNA of the CDR3: TGTGCCAGCAGTTTTTTAGACGAGCAGTACTTC.

In this sample, this clonotype turned up many times. The rearrangement joins TRBV20-1 to TRBJ2-3, with 12 bases that match TRBD2. This CDR3 region has 15 residues. Germline CDR1 DFQATT, CDR2 SNEGSKA (reference sequence). V trimming: 1 base; J trimming: 1 base; junction bases outside the gene matches: 0. The CDR3 spells CSARGLAGGTDTQYF. CDR3 bases: TGCAGTGCTAGAGGACTAGCGGGGGGCACAGATACGCAGTATTTT.

In its sample, this clonotype ranks as medium-sized. J is TRBJ2-2 and V is TRBV11-2; D unclear. The germline V and J ends were trimmed by 1 base and 3 bases, with 12 bases remaining between them. There are 16 residues in the CDR3. Germline CDR1 is SGHAT and CDR2 is FQNNGV. CDR3 nucleotides: TGTGCCAGCAGCTTAGCCTCGTCTGGGTACACCGGGGAGCTGTTTTTT. This encodes CASSLASSGYTGELFF.

This clonotype was found a few times. The chain combines TRBV12-3 or TRBV12-4 with TRBJ1-1, with TRBD1 matching over 7 bases. This CDR3 spans 14 amino acids. J was trimmed by 3 bases and V by 6 bases; bases with no gene match: 7. CDR3 loop: CASRRQGWDTEAFF. In DNA, the CDR3 is TGTGCCAGCAGGAGACAGGGCTGGGACACTGAAGCTTTCTTT.